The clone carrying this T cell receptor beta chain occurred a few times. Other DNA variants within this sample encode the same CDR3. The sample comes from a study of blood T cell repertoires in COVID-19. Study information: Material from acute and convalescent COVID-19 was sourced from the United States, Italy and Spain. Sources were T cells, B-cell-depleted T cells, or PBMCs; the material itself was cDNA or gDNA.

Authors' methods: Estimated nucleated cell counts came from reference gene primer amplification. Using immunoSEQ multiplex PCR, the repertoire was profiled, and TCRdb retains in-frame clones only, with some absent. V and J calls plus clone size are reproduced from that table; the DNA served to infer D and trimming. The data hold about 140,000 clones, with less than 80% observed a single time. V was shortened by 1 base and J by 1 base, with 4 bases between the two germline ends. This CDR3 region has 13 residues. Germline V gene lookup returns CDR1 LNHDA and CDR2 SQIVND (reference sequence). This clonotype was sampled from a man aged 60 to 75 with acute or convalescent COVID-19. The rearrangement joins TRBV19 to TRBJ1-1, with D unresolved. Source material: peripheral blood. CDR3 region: CASSIGQNTEAFF. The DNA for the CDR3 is TGTGCCAGTAGTATAGGACAGAACACTGAAGCTTTCTTT.